This record covers a single T cell receptor (beta chain). Its specificity is not known. Sample treatment: approximately 9-day PBMC culture with coronavirus spike peptide pools or control peptides (ViraFEST assay). Trimming left V 1 base short and J 8 bases short, with 15 bases between. Germline-derived CDR1 and CDR2 are DFQATT and SNEGSKA (reference sequence). CDR3 length equals 14 residues. This entry belongs to a study of vaccination and CD4 T cells after COVID-19. Overall study context: Spike peptides, overlapping and drawn from SARS-CoV-2, HCoV-NL63, HCoV-OC43 and HCoV-229E, were used to stimulate cells. Study-wide findings and caveats: For SARS-CoV-2-reactive clonotypes, the median went from about 20 to 38, a nonsignificant increase.

Sequence data for DNA of cultured CD4+ T cells were generated by the Oncomine TCR Beta short-read assay. MiXCR was run by TCRdb on the PCR reads, yielding one entry per CDR3 protein. The sample has 17,000 or so distinct CDR3 sequences, 43% seen once. The clonotype comes from a human donor who had recovered from COVID-19. Specimen: CD4+ T cells from blood, cultured in vitro, collected before SARS-CoV-2 vaccination. The gene calls are TRBV20-1 and TRBJ2-1; possible D gene TRBD1, 5 bases. CDR3 nucleotides: TGCAGTGCTAGAGTTTCAGGGCGGTGGGATGAGCAGTTCTTC. Amino acids: CSARVSGRWDEQFF.